This T cell receptor beta chain comes out of a study of T cells in Graves' hyperthyroidism and ophthalmopathy. RNA transcripts yielded amplified TCR beta CDR3 regions. A first-round RT-PCR of the TCR CDR3 used the HTBI primer set. TCRdb reprocessed the multiplex PCR reads with MiXCR, giving one entry per CDR3 protein. The table includes about 95,000 distinct CDR3 sequences, 35% to 45% detected once. The V gene's germline CDR1 is SGHVS and CDR2 FNYEAQ. The V gene lost 5 bases and the J gene lost 1 base, with 15 bases spanning the gap. The CDR3 is made up of 16 amino acids. The TCR sequence derives from a woman in her twenties or thirties with Graves' hyperthyroidism. The rearrangement links TRBV7-6 to TRBJ1-3; D is uncertain. Sequences were obtained from peripheral blood or thyroid tissue (not recorded which). The CDR3 coding sequence is TGTGCCAGCAGCCATACCCAATCGAAATCTGGAAACACCATATATTTT. It encodes CASSHTQSKSGNTIYF.